This T cell receptor (beta chain) was identified during a study of patients and donors after allogeneic stem cell transplantation. TCRdb re-called the RT-PCR reads with MiXCR, one entry per CDR3 protein. This sample has about a million distinct CDR3 sequences; roughly 18% occur once, and the top ten carry 6%. V lost 4 bases, J lost 4 bases, and 10 bases stayed unmatched. The germline CDR1 and CDR2 sequences are MNHEY and SMNVEV (reference sequence). The CDR3 totals 16 residues. A few counts support this clonotype. The chain recombines TRBV27 with TRBJ1-2; TRBD1 aligns across 9 bases. This TCR derives from a human donor who was either an allogeneic HSCT recipient or a stem cell or donor lymphocyte infusion donor (not recorded which). It is not recorded whose cells these are; they may come from a transplant donor. Material: blood, either unsorted or a sorted T cell fraction (not recorded which). The CDR3 sequence: CASSSSSGQGIYGYTF. CDR3 coding DNA: TGTGCCAGCAGTTCATCGTCCGGACAGGGGATCTATGGCTACACCTTC.